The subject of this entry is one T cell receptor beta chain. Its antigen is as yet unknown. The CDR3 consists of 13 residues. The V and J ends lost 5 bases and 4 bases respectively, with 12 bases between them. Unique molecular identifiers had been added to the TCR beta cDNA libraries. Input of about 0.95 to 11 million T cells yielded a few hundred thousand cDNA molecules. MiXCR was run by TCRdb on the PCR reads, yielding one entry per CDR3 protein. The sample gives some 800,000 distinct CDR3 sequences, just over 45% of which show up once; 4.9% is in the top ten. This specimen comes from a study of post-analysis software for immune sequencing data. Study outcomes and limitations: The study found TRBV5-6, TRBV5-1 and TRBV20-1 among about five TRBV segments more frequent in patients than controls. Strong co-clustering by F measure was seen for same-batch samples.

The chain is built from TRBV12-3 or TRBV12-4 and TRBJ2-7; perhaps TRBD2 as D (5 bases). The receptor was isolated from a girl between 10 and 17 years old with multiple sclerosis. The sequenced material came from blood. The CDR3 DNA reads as TGTGCCAGCAGTCCCCGGGAAACTTACGAGCAGTACTTC. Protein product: CASSPRETYEQYF.